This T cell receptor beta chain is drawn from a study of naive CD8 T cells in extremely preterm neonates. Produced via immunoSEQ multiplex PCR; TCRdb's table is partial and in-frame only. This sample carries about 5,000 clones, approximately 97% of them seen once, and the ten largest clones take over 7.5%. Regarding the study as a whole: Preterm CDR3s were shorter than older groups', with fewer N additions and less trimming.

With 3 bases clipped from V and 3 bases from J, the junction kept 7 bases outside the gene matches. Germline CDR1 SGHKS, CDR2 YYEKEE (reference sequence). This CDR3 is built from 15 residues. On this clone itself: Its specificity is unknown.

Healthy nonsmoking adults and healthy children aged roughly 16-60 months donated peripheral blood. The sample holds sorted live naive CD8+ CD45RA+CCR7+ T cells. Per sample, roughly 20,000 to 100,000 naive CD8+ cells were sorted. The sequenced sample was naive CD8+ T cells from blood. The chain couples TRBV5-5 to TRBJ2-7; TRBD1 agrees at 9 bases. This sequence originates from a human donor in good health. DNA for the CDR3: TGTGCCAGCAGCTCTCCCGGGACAGGGATCTACGAGCAGTACGTC. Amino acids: CASSSPGTGIYEQYV.